What follows is one T cell receptor beta chain and its context. The target antigen is unknown. Documented treatment: oral pan-JAK inhibitor, 5-10 mg twice daily. Investigators isolated RNA and reverse transcribed it into cDNA to act as the sequencing template. TCRdb's copy holds only in-frame clones and misses some; the assay was immunoSEQ multiplex PCR. This table has 200,000 or so clones, less than 50% appearing once. Germline V gene data show CDR1 as KGHSH and CDR2 as LQKENI. The CDR3 loop spans 15 amino acids. The V end was cut by 6 bases, the J end by 2 bases, with 14 bases between. The data were taken from a study of CD8+ T cells in alopecia areata. Background on the study: Each day, treated patients took oral tofacitinib twice, at 5 to 10 mg per dose.

Points from the study as a whole: In blood and scalp, many expanded lesional clones persisted during tofacitinib. Baseline CD8+ expansion's link to response remains uncertain, as there was one nonresponder.

The chain links TRBV18 to TRBJ2-1; no firm D call. The sequence was collected from a human donor with alopecia areata. The specimen was CD4+ T cells sorted from blood, collected at approximately week 37, from a patient treated with tofacitinib. In DNA form, the CDR3 reads TGTGCCAGCTCCCCCGTGGTATCCGCCTACAATGAGCAGTTCTTC. This encodes CASSPVVSAYNEQFF.